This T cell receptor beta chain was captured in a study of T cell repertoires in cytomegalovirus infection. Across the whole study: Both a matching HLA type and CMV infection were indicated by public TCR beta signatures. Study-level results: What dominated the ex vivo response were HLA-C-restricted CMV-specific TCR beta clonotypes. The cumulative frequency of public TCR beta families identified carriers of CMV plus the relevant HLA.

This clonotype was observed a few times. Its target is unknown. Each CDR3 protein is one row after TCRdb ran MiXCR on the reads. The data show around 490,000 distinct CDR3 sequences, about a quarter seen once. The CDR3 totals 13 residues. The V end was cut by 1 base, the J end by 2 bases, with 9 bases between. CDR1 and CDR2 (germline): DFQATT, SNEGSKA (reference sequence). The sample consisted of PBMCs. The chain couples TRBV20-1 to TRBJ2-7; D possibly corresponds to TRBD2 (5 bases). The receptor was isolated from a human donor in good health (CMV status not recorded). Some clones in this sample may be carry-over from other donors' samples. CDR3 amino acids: CSARVNGAYEQYF. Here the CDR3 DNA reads TGCAGTGCTAGAGTCAACGGGGCCTACGAGCAGTACTTC.